This record looks at one TCR beta chain sequence and its context. What it binds is unknown. The record originates from a study of T cells after posttransplantation cyclophosphamide. Regarding the study as a whole: Tissue-infiltrating T cells from skin or gut overlapped little with blood T cells.

Measured with immunoSEQ multiplex PCR; TCRdb has only the in-frame clones, and not every one. The sample holds tens of thousands of clones, 80% to 90% seen once. Busulfan-fludarabine conditioning, marrow transplant, and cyclophosphamide on days +3 and +4 were administered. The germline V gene encodes CDR1 LNHDA and CDR2 SQIVND (reference sequence). CDR3 length: 12 amino acids. V lost 8 bases, J lost 8 bases, and 6 bases stayed unmatched. This specimen consisted of PBMCs, obtained after allogeneic stem cell transplant with posttransplant cyclophosphamide. The origin of this receptor is a female patient in her thirties or forties who received an allogeneic stem cell transplant from an unrelated donor, was CMV-positive, and had no GVHD. The graft donor may be the source of some T cells. The rearrangement uses TRBV19 and TRBJ1-2, with 9 bases matching TRBD1. The CDR3 loop is CASGDRDYGYTF. The CDR3 bases are TGTGCCAGTGGGGACAGGGATTACGGCTACACCTTC.